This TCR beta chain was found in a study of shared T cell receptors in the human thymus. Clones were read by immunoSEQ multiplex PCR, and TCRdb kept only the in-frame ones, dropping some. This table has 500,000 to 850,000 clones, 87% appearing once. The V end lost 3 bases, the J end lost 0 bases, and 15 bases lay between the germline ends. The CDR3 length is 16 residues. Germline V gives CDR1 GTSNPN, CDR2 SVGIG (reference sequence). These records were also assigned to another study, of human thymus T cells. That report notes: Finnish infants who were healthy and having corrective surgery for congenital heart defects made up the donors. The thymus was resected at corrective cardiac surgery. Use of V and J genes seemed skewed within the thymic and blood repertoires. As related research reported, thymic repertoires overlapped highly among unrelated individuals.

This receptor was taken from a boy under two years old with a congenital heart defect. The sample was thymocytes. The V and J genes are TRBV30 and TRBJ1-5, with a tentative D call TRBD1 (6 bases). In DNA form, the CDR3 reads TGTGCCTGGAGGGAACCGGGACACTATAGCAATCAGCCCCAGCATTTT. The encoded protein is CAWREPGHYSNQPQHF. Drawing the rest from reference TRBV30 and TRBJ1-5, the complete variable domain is SQTIHQWPATLVQPVGSPLSLECTVEGTSNPNLYWYRQAAGRGLQLLFYSVGIGQISSEVPQNLSASRPQDRQFILSSKKLLLSDSGFYLCAWREPGHYSNQPQHFGDGTRLSIL.